These T cell receptor beta chains were read from a single sample in a study of OX40 agonist ivuxolimab in advanced cancers. Clones were sequenced by immunoSEQ multiplex PCR, and TCRdb holds only the in-frame ones, with some missing. Among 56,000 or so clones listed, about 85% were seen once. The input for sequencing was CD4+ or CD8+ T cells sorted from blood, taken in a trial of the OX40 agonist ivuxolimab. The receptors shown here come from an adult with an advanced solid tumor such as melanoma, head and neck, liver or kidney cancer. The CDR3 runs from the conserved cysteine through the conserved F or W. D genes are given only for firm matches. Expanded clones get a size class; other rows say once, few or many, or leave the size out.

d_call,v_call,clone_size,j_call,cdr3_aa,cdr3_nt
TRBD1,TRBV5-1,-,TRBJ2-7,CASSPGTGGGGEQYF,TGCGCCAGCAGCCCAGGGACAGGGGGGGGCGGGGAGCAGTACTTC
TRBD2,TRBV5-1,few,TRBJ2-1,CASSLGLSGSGYEQFF,TGCGCCAGCAGCTTGGGGTTGAGCGGGAGTGGGTATGAGCAGTTCTTC
-,TRBV5-5,-,TRBJ1-2,CASSLGRGRYQGYTF,TGTGCCAGCAGCTTGGGTAGGGGGAGATACCAGGGCTACACCTTC
-,TRBV7-9,-,TRBJ2-5,CASSLAEAGYQETQYF,TGTGCCAGCAGCTTAGCGGAGGCCGGGTACCAAGAGACCCAGTACTTC
-,TRBV20-1,-,TRBJ2-1,CSAKQGYEQFF,TGCAGTGCTAAACAGGGTTATGAGCAGTTCTTC
TRBD1,TRBV28,-,TRBJ1-5,CASSSPGTGFSQPQHF,TGTGCCAGCAGTTCCCCCGGGACAGGTTTTAGTCAGCCCCAGCATTTT
TRBD2,TRBV7-9,-,TRBJ2-3,CASSSSGSGIGTQYF,TGTGCCAGCAGCTCTAGCGGGAGTGGGATCGGGACGCAGTATTTT
-,TRBV2,-,TRBJ2-7,CASGDSGNPSYEQYF,TGTGCCAGCGGGGATTCCGGGAACCCCTCCTACGAGCAGTACTTC
TRBD1,TRBV5-1,once,TRBJ1-2,CASSSTGQGYGYTF,TGCGCCAGCAGCTCGACAGGGCAAGGCTATGGCTACACCTTC
-,TRBV7-7,-,TRBJ2-6,CASSPTGANVLTF,TGTGCTAGCAGCCCGACAGGGGCCAACGTCCTGACTTTC
TRBD2,TRBV27,-,TRBJ2-5,CASSLTSGSGETQYF,TGTGCCAGCAGTTTGACTAGCGGGAGCGGAGAGACCCAGTACTTC
-,TRBV29-1,-,TRBJ2-3,CSVPDRDSTDTQYF,TGCAGCGTCCCCGATCGGGACAGCACAGATACGCAGTATTTT
-,TRBV6-5,-,TRBJ1-1,CASSWRGPRTGTEAFF,TGTGCCAGCAGTTGGAGGGGACCCCGGACGGGCACTGAAGCTTTCTTT
TRBD2,TRBV5-1,-,TRBJ2-1,CASSAAAGAFEQFF,TGCGCCAGCAGCGCCGCCGCGGGAGCCTTTGAGCAGTTCTTC
TRBD1,TRBV11-2,many,TRBJ2-7,CASSLTGGEQYF,TGTGCCAGCAGCTTGACAGGGGGCGAGCAGTACTTC
-,TRBV10-1,-,TRBJ1-1,CASKDGMNTEAFF,TGCGCCAGCAAGGACGGTATGAACACTGAAGCTTTCTTT
-,TRBV7-8,-,TRBJ1-2,CASSGLVTRKTYGYTF,TGTGCCAGCAGCGGATTGGTTACCCGAAAGACCTATGGCTACACCTTC
-,TRBV29-1,-,TRBJ1-2,CSAQKEALYGYTF,TGCAGCGCTCAGAAGGAGGCCCTCTATGGCTACACCTTC
TRBD2,TRBV30,-,TRBJ2-3,CAWSDSGRIVDTQYF,TGTGCCTGGAGTGACAGCGGGAGGATCGTAGATACGCAGTATTTT
-,TRBV28,-,TRBJ2-7,CASSPRDLSYEQYF,TGTGCCAGCAGTCCAAGGGACCTCTCCTACGAGCAGTACTTC
-,TRBV18,-,TRBJ2-7,CASSPGETATYEQYF,TGTGCCAGCTCACCAGGGGAGACTGCTACCTACGAGCAGTACTTC
TRBD1,TRBV7-2,once,TRBJ1-4,CASSADRGGSEKLFF,TGTGCCAGCAGCGCGGACAGGGGAGGCTCGGAAAAACTGTTTTTT
-,TRBV28,-,TRBJ2-1,CASSLGGVDEQFF,TGTGCCAGCAGTTTAGGGGGAGTGGATGAGCAGTTCTTC
-,TRBV6-6,-,TRBJ1-5,CASSYGGNQPQHF,TGTGCCAGCAGTTACGGCGGTAATCAGCCCCAGCATTTT
-,TRBV5-1,-,TRBJ1-3,CASTPSGSSGNTIYF,TGCGCCAGCACCCCGTCGGGGTCCTCTGGAAACACCATATATTTT
-,TRBV6-6,-,TRBJ2-7,CASSPRGRYEQYF,TGTGCCAGCAGCCCTCGGGGGCGATACGAGCAGTACTTC
TRBD2,TRBV7-8,-,TRBJ2-1,CASSPRTSGRATEQFF,TGTGCCAGCAGCCCCCGGACTAGCGGGAGGGCCACCGAGCAGTTCTTC
TRBD2,TRBV6-5,-,TRBJ2-7,CASHSGGAVYEQYF,TGTGCCAGCCACAGCGGGGGGGCGGTGTACGAGCAGTACTTC
-,TRBV13,-,TRBJ2-3,CASSPNRNSWGTDTQYF,TGTGCCAGCAGCCCAAACAGGAATTCCTGGGGCACAGATACGCAGTATTTT
-,TRBV5-6,-,TRBJ2-4,CASSLPGKNIQYF,TGTGCCAGCAGCTTGCCAGGGAAAAACATTCAGTACTTC
TRBD2,TRBV19,-,TRBJ2-7,CASKVTSGTYEQYF,TGTGCCAGTAAAGTAACTAGCGGGACCTACGAGCAGTACTTC
-,TRBV6-6,once,TRBJ2-2,CASSGQAHTGELFF,TGTGCCAGCAGTGGGCAGGCCCACACCGGGGAGCTGTTTTTT
-,TRBV10-3,-,TRBJ2-5,CAIMARETQYF,TGTGCCATCATGGCAAGAGAGACCCAGTACTTC
-,TRBV19,-,TRBJ2-3,CASSMARITDTQYF,TGTGCCAGTAGTATGGCTCGCATCACAGATACGCAGTATTTT
-,TRBV15,-,TRBJ1-5,CATSEGWQPQHF,TGTGCCACCAGCGAAGGGTGGCAGCCCCAGCATTTT
-,TRBV5-8,-,TRBJ1-1,CASSLLTATEAFF,TGTGCCAGCAGCTTGCTTACCGCCACTGAAGCTTTCTTT
-,TRBV7-8,-,TRBJ2-5,CASSQGVWGETQYF,TGTGCCAGCAGCCAAGGGGTTTGGGGGGAGACCCAGTACTTC
-,TRBV7-3,-,TRBJ2-1,CASSLGGVYNEQFF,TGTGCCAGCAGCTTAGGGGGAGTCTACAATGAGCAGTTCTTC
-,TRBV2,-,TRBJ1-5,CASSTTSSNQPQHF,TGTGCCAGCAGCACCACAAGTAGCAATCAGCCCCAGCATTTT
-,TRBV10-3,-,TRBJ2-7,CAISDVGTNYEQYF,TGTGCCATCAGTGATGTCGGGACAAACTACGAGCAGTACTTC
-,TRBV11-2,few,TRBJ1-4,CASSQSEGSNEKLFF,TGTGCCAGCAGCCAGTCCGAGGGCTCTAATGAAAAACTGTTTTTT
TRBD2,TRBV4-1,-,TRBJ2-5,CASSPRTSGGQETQYF,TGCGCCAGCAGCCCTCGGACTAGCGGGGGCCAAGAGACCCAGTACTTC
-,TRBV19,-,TRBJ1-1,CASSIPGGTAEAFF,TGTGCCAGTAGTATACCGGGGGGGACGGCTGAAGCTTTCTTT
-,TRBV9,-,TRBJ1-3,CASSVAYDSGNTIYF,TGTGCCAGCAGCGTTGCATACGACTCTGGAAACACCATATATTTT
TRBD2,TRBV18,-,TRBJ2-1,CASSRAGGPFNEQFF,TGTGCCAGCTCCCGAGCGGGAGGGCCGTTCAATGAGCAGTTCTTC
TRBD1,TRBV29-1,-,TRBJ1-1,CSGGQGGNTEAFF,TGCAGCGGCGGACAGGGGGGGAACACTGAAGCTTTCTTT
TRBD1,TRBV28,-,TRBJ2-7,CASSTGTGHVYEQYF,TGTGCCAGCAGTACCGGGACAGGGCACGTCTACGAGCAGTACTTC
-,TRBV5-1,-,TRBJ1-5,CASSLEANQPQHF,TGCGCCAGCAGCTTGGAGGCGAATCAGCCCCAGCATTTT
-,TRBV2,-,TRBJ2-2,CASSGRRGANTGELFF,TGTGCCAGCAGCGGAAGGAGGGGCGCGAACACCGGGGAGCTGTTTTTT
-,TRBV13,-,TRBJ1-4,CASSSSIATNEKLFF,TGTGCCAGCAGCTCCTCAATTGCAACTAATGAAAAACTGTTTTTT
-,TRBV7-6,-,TRBJ1-1,CASSPTENTEAFF,TGTGCCAGCAGCCCAACAGAGAACACTGAAGCTTTCTTT
-,TRBV2,once,TRBJ2-2,CASSEQQANTGELFF,TGTGCCAGCAGTGAACAGCAGGCCAACACCGGGGAGCTGTTTTTT
TRBD2,TRBV7-9,-,TRBJ2-7,CASSSAAGGNEQYF,TGTGCCAGCAGCTCCGCCGCGGGAGGAAACGAGCAGTACTTC
TRBD1,TRBV27,-,TRBJ2-2,CASSLNRGRVGAGELFF,TGTGCCAGCAGTTTGAATAGGGGGCGTGTCGGGGCCGGGGAGCTGTTTTTT
-,TRBV14,-,TRBJ2-3,CASSQSPQADTQYF,TGTGCCAGCAGCCAATCACCACAGGCAGATACGCAGTATTTT